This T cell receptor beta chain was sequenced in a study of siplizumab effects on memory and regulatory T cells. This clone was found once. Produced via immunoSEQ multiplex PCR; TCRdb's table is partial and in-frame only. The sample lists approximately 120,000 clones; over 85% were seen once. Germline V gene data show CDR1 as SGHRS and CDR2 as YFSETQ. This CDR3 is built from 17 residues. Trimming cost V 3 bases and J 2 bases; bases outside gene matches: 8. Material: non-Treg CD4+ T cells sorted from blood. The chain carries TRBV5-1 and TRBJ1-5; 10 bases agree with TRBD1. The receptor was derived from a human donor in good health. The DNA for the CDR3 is TGCGCCAGCAGCTCCGACAGGGGGCATGGGGGCAATCAGCCCCAGCATTTT. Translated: CASSSDRGHGGNQPQHF.